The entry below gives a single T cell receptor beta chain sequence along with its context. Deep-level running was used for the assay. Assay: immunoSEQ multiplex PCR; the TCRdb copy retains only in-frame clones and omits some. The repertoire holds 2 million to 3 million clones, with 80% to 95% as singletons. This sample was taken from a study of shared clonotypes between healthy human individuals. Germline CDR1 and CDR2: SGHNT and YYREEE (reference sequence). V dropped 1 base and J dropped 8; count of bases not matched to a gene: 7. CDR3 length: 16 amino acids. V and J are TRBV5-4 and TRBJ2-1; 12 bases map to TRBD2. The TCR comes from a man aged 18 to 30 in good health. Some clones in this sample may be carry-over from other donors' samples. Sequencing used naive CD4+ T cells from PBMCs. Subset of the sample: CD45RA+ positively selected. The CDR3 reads CASSLSLAGGPDEQFF. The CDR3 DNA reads TGTGCCAGCAGCTTGTCGCTAGCGGGAGGGCCTGATGAGCAGTTCTTC.